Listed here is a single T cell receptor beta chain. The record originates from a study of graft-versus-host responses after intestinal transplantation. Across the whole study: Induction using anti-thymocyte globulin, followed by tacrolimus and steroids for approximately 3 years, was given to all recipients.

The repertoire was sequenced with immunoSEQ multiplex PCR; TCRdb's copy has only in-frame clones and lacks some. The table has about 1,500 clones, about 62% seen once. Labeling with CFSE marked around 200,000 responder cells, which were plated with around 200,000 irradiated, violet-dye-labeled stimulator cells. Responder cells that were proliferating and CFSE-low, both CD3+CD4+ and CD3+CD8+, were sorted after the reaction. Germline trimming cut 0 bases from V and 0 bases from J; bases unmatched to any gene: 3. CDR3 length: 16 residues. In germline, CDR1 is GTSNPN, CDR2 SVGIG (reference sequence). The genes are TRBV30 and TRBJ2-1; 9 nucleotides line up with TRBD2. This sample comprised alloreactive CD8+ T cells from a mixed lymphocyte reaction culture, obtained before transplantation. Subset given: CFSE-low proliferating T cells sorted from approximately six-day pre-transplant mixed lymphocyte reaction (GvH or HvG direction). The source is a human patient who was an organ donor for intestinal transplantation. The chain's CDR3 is CAWSVAGGSSYNEQFF. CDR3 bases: TGTGCCTGGAGTGTAGCGGGGGGTTCCTCCTACAATGAGCAGTTCTTC.